Included here is one T cell receptor (beta chain) sequence, with context. As yet, its antigen is unknown. The PCR contained 60 Vbeta and 13 Jbeta primers. The data were produced by immunoSEQ multiplex PCR, yet TCRdb's version contains in-frame clones alone and is incomplete. The repertoire holds 150,000 to 180,000 clones, with nearly 80% as singletons. This entry comes from a study of cytomegalovirus exposure and HLA in healthy donors. CDR3 length equals 14 residues. Germline CDR1 MNHNY, CDR2 SVGAGI (reference sequence). J lost 5 bases, V lost 2 bases, and 4 bases had no gene match. General observations from the study: In a later analysis, V- and J-gene trimming of beta chains associated with a DCLRE1C missense variant, replicated independently.

Material: PBMCs. This clonotype was sampled from a man aged 30 to 39 in good health and CMV-seropositive. The gene calls are TRBV6-6 and TRBJ2-5, with 8 bases aligning to TRBD2. The CDR3 spells CASSYVGGGETQYF. CDR3 bases: TGTGCCAGCAGTTACGTAGGCGGGGGGGAGACCCAGTACTTC.